This T cell receptor beta chain was obtained from a study of CD8+ T cells in alopecia areata. Study summary: Treated patients were dosed with oral tofacitinib, taking 5 to 10 mg twice daily. Tofacitinib administration persisted for 6 to 18 months, succeeded by 6 months off drug. Findings and limits, study-wide: For lesional scalp, especially alopecia totalis/universalis, clonality was higher than in normal scalp.

V gave up 5 bases and J gave up 0 bases, with 14 bases separating them. The CDR3 totals 17 residues. Germline V lookup: CDR1 SNHLY, CDR2 FYNNEI. As to treatment: oral pan-JAK inhibitor, 5-10 mg twice daily. This clone turned up a few times. Its antigen remains unknown. The authors extracted RNA and reverse transcribed it into cDNA as the sequencing template. Sequencing was performed with immunoSEQ multiplex PCR; in TCRdb, only in-frame clones are kept and a portion is missing. The data contain 150,000 to 200,000 clones, less than 80% of them seen just once; the ten biggest clones take up 13% to 15%. The chain combines TRBV2 with TRBJ2-6, with D possibly TRBD2 on 5 matching bases. This TCR was sampled from a human donor with alopecia areata. The sample in question was CD4+ T cells sorted from blood, obtained at week 24, from a patient treated with tofacitinib. In DNA form, the CDR3 reads TGTGCCAGCAGTTCCTACGTGAGGGCCTCTGGGGCCAACGTCCTGACTTTC. It codes for CASSSYVRASGANVLTF.